The next 12 T cell receptor beta chains were all read from a single sample in a study of spatial heterogeneity in lung cancer. Time point reported: sample taken at primary tumor resection. Unsorted whole RNA of tumor, nontumor lung or frozen PBMC was sequenced. One entry per CDR3 protein, called by TCRdb with MiXCR from the 5' RACE reads. The sample yields 3,500 to 5,500 distinct CDR3 sequences, about 9.8% seen once. The sample was PBMCs, taken at surgery. Receptors originate from a male donor with early-stage non-small cell lung cancer.

By share of the sample, this clonotype is medium-sized (0.01 to 0.1%). The chain recombines TRBV3-1 with TRBJ2-3; a possible D gene is TRBD2 (6 bases). This CDR3 has 15 residues. The V gene's germline CDR1 is LGHDT and CDR2 YNNKEL (reference sequence). V was cut by 3 bases and J by 0 bases, with 10 bases left in between. The CDR3 sequence is CASSQGGASTDTQYF. CDR3 DNA sequence: TGTGCCAGCAGCCAGGGCGGGGCTAGCACAGATACGCAGTATTTT.

This clonotype was picked up many times. This sequence joins TRBV19 and TRBJ2-7, with 11 nucleotides matching TRBD2. The CDR3 contains 15 residues. The junction had 6 bases not matched to a gene; V was cut back by 8 bases and J by 0 bases. Germline assignment: CDR1 LNHDA and CDR2 SQIVND (reference sequence). CDR3 nucleotides: TGTGCCAGTTCTACTAGCGGGGGATTCTCCTACGAGCAGTACTTC. Translated, it gives CASSTSGGFSYEQYF.

This clonotype was counted ten times or more. J is TRBJ1-2 and V is TRBV30; 7 nucleotides match TRBD1. After removal of 0 bases from V and 6 bases from J, the junction contained 1 base not matched to a gene. Germline V gene lookup returns CDR1 GTSNPN and CDR2 SVGIG (reference sequence). The CDR3 extends over 12 amino acids. CDR3: CAWSVQGHGYTF. The CDR3 DNA reads TGTGCCTGGAGTGTACAGGGGCATGGCTACACCTTC.

This clonotype was detected ten times or more. The gene calls are TRBV12-3 or TRBV12-4 and TRBJ2-2; D remains unclear. This CDR3 has 15 residues. V lost 4 bases to trimming and J lost 2 bases, with 11 bases between them. DNA of the CDR3: TGTGCCAGCAGTTATTGGACGTACAACACCGGGGAGCTGTTTTTT. Residues: CASSYWTYNTGELFF.

This clonotype has a handful of counts. The rearrangement joins TRBV7-9 to TRBJ1-2, with 9 nucleotides matching TRBD1. Per germline, CDR1 SEHNR and CDR2 FQNEAQ (reference sequence). With 5 bases clipped from V and 8 bases from J, the junction kept 3 bases outside the gene matches. CDR3 length: 12 amino acids. The CDR3 protein is CASSPGQGGYTF. DNA of the CDR3: TGTGCCAGCAGCCCGGGACAGGGCGGCTACACCTTC. The variable domain in full, with the rest retrieved from reference TRBV7-9 and TRBJ1-2, is DTGVSQNPRHKITKRGQNVTFRCDPISEHNRLYWYRQTLGQGPEFLTYFQNEAQLEKSRLLSDRFSAERPKGSFSTLEIQRTEQGDSAMYLCASSPGQGGYTFGSGTRLTVV.

This clonotype occurred many times. The chain uses TRBV6-6 and TRBJ1-5, with 7 bases lining up with TRBD1. V lost 7 bases and J lost 5; bases outside the gene matches: 8. CDR3 length equals 14 residues. Per the germline V gene, CDR1 is MNHNY and CDR2 is SVGAGI (reference sequence). CDR3 DNA: TGTGCCAGCAAATCGGACAGGAACGATCAGCCCCAGCATTTT. It translates to CASKSDRNDQPQHF.

This clonotype turned up a few times. V gene TRBV28 combines with J gene TRBJ1-2, with D possibly being TRBD1 (6 bases). V lost 5 bases and J lost 7, with 11 bases in between. The V gene's germline CDR1 is MDHEN and CDR2 SYDVKM. The CDR3 runs to 12 residues. The CDR3 region has the DNA TGTGCCAGCAGTGCACAGGGAGCTGGCTACACCTTC. Its translation is CASSAQGAGYTF.

This clonotype is large within its sample. The chain links TRBV13 to TRBJ2-7, with TRBD2 identical over 8 bases. The germline V gene has CDR1 PRHDT and CDR2 FYEKMQ (reference sequence). This CDR3 contains 16 residues. After removal of 5 bases from V and 7 bases from J, the junction contained 16 bases not matched to a gene. CDR3 residues: CASSPLADGGVYEQYF. CDR3 nucleotides: TGTGCCAGCAGCCCACTAGCGGACGGAGGGGTATATGAGCAGTACTTC.

The genes are TRBV6-1 and TRBJ2-5; 7 bases agree with TRBD2. CDR3 length: 16 residues. The V and J ends lost 1 base and 2 bases, in that order; junction bases with no gene match: 7. CDR1 is MNHNS and CDR2 is SASEGT in the germline V gene. This CDR3 is CASSEEWRELQETQYF. The DNA for the CDR3 is TGTGCCAGCAGTGAAGAGTGGCGGGAGCTGCAAGAGACCCAGTACTTC.

The chain couples TRBV4-3 to TRBJ1-1; tentatively, D is TRBD1 (5 bases). Deletions cut 0 bases from V and 0 bases from J, with 17 bases between. Germline-derived CDR1 and CDR2 are LGHNA and YSLEER. The CDR3 runs 18 residues. CDR3 residues: CASSQDPRDPYMNTEAFF. As DNA, the CDR3 is TGCGCCAGCAGCCAAGATCCTCGGGACCCGTACATGAACACTGAAGCTTTCTTT.

This clonotype was seen many times. The V gene is TRBV12-3 or TRBV12-4, the J gene TRBJ2-5, with TRBD1 matching over 7 bases. The V gene end was trimmed by 6 bases and the J gene end by 5 bases; junction bases not matched to a gene: 9. The CDR3 consists of 14 residues. The CDR3 DNA is TGTGCCAGCAGCCCGACAGGGCAGGGGGAGACCCAGTACTTC. Amino acid sequence: CASSPTGQGETQYF.

In this sample, this clonotype turned up many times. V usage is TRBV28 and J usage is TRBJ2-1, with D uncertain. Germline CDR1 and CDR2: MDHEN and SYDVKM. The CDR3 sequence is 12 residues long. V was pared by 10 bases and J by 8 bases, with 15 bases between. The CDR3 sequence: CAILGDRYEQFF. The CDR3 coding sequence is TGTGCCATCCTCGGAGATCGGTATGAGCAGTTCTTC.